These T cell receptor beta chains were read from a single sample in a study of T cells in Graves' hyperthyroidism and ophthalmopathy. TCRdb reanalysed the multiplex PCR reads using MiXCR and keeps one entry per CDR3 protein. The table lists 660,000 or so distinct CDR3 sequences, about 45% of them singletons. The sequencing sample was made of peripheral blood or thyroid tissue (not recorded which). The receptor set was obtained from an adult man with Graves' disease, either hyperthyroidism or ophthalmopathy (not recorded which). Each CDR3 is given with its conserved first and last residue. Fields, in order: D gene, J gene, V gene, CDR3 length, clone size, CDR3 DNA, CDR3 protein. D genes are given only for firm matches. Clone sizes are given selectively: once, few, many, or a class where the clone is expanded.

D: NA; J: TRBJ2-7; V: TRBV7-9; length: 14; size: many; DNA: TGTGCCAGCAGCTTAGGTGTACAGCCCCTCGAGCAGTACTTC; CDR3: CASSLGVQPLEQYF
D: NA; J: TRBJ1-2; V: TRBV20-1; length: 16; size: NA; DNA: TGCAGTGCTAGAGCCATCAGGGGCAGGGGTTTCTCTGGCTACACCTTC; CDR3: CSARAIRGRGFSGYTF
D: NA; J: TRBJ1-6; V: TRBV7-6; length: 13; size: many; DNA: TGTGCCAGCAGCTTAGACCGAACTTTGCCCCTCCACTTT; CDR3: CASSLDRTLPLHF
D: TRBD2; J: TRBJ2-7; V: TRBV6-4; length: 15; size: NA; DNA: TGTGCCAGCAGCCGAAGACTAGCGGGGGATTACGAGCAGTACTTC; CDR3: CASSRRLAGDYEQYF
D: TRBD1; J: TRBJ1-1; V: TRBV12-3/TRBV12-4; length: 15; size: NA; DNA: TGTGCCAGCAGTCCTGACAGGGGAGTAGGCACTGAAGCTTTCTTT; CDR3: CASSPDRGVGTEAFF
D: TRBD2; J: TRBJ2-7; V: TRBV19; length: 16; size: few; DNA: TGTGCCAGTAGTATGGGGACTAGCGGGCCCTCCTACGAGCAGTACTTC; CDR3: CASSMGTSGPSYEQYF
D: TRBD2; J: TRBJ2-7; V: TRBV29-1; length: 13; size: NA; DNA: TGCAGCGTTACGACTAGCGGGAACTACGAGCAGTACTTC; CDR3: CSVTTSGNYEQYF
D: NA; J: TRBJ1-2; V: TRBV10-3; length: 15; size: NA; DNA: TGTGCCATCAGTGCGGACAGCGAGGCGGACTATGGCTACACCTTC; CDR3: CAISADSEADYGYTF
D: TRBD1; J: TRBJ1-1; V: TRBV2; length: 13; size: many; DNA: TGTGCCATCCTGCGGGGACAGGGGGGTGAAGCTTTCTTT; CDR3: CAILRGQGGEAFF
D: NA; J: TRBJ1-2; V: TRBV7-8; length: 14; size: many; DNA: TGTGCCAGCAGCCCTAAATCCAACAGGGCTGGCTACACCTTC; CDR3: CASSPKSNRAGYTF
D: NA; J: TRBJ1-4; V: TRBV24-1; length: 14; size: many; DNA: TGTGCCACGACCAGGACCGCCCTGAATGAAAAACTGTTTTTT; CDR3: CATTRTALNEKLFF
D: TRBD1; J: TRBJ2-2; V: TRBV5-1; length: 16; size: NA; DNA: TGCGCCAGCAGCTTGATGGGACAGGGTGTGTCCGGGGAGCTGTTTTTT; CDR3: CASSLMGQGVSGELFF
D: TRBD1; J: TRBJ2-5; V: TRBV2; length: 15; size: many; DNA: TGTGCCAGCAGGACCCGGACAGGCGGCGAAGAGACCCAGTACTTC; CDR3: CASRTRTGGEETQYF
D: NA; J: TRBJ1-2; V: TRBV29-1; length: 13; size: NA; DNA: TGCAGCGTTGAATTTCCAGGGGTTGGCGGCTACACCTTC; CDR3: CSVEFPGVGGYTF
D: TRBD1; J: TRBJ1-5; V: TRBV12-3/TRBV12-4; length: 16; size: NA; DNA: TGTGCCAGCAGTTTAGAAGTCGGACAGGGACATCAGCCCCAGCATTTT; CDR3: CASSLEVGQGHQPQHF
D: NA; J: TRBJ1-3; V: TRBV24-1; length: 15; size: many; DNA: TGTGCCACCAGTGACCCGCGGGATACTGGAAACACCATATATTTT; CDR3: CATSDPRDTGNTIYF
D: TRBD2; J: TRBJ2-1; V: TRBV7-9; length: 13; size: NA; DNA: TGTGCCAGCAGCTTGCTAGCGGGATTTGAGCAGTTCTTC; CDR3: CASSLLAGFEQFF
D: NA; J: TRBJ1-5; V: TRBV7-2; length: 15; size: many; DNA: TGTGCCAGCAACCCTGGACAGACCATGGATCAGCCCCAGCATTTT; CDR3: CASNPGQTMDQPQHF
D: TRBD1; J: TRBJ2-2; V: TRBV10-3; length: 14; size: NA; DNA: TGTGCCAGCAGTACCGGGACAGACACCGGGGAGCTGTTTTTT; CDR3: CASSTGTDTGELFF
D: NA; J: TRBJ1-5; V: TRBV7-9; length: 14; size: many; DNA: TGTGCCAGCAGCTTCAGGGGAAGCAATCAGCCCCAGCATTTT; CDR3: CASSFRGSNQPQHF
D: NA; J: TRBJ2-7; V: TRBV10-3; length: 14; size: many; DNA: TGTGCCATCAGTGACGGGACAAGGTTCCTCGAGCAGTACTTC; CDR3: CAISDGTRFLEQYF
D: NA; J: TRBJ2-7; V: TRBV20-1; length: 14; size: NA; DNA: TGCAGTGCTAGAGATCCGGGACATACCTACGAGCAGTACTTC; CDR3: CSARDPGHTYEQYF
D: TRBD1; J: TRBJ2-5; V: TRBV7-2; length: 15; size: many; DNA: TGTGCCAGCAGCCACGACAGGGGAGGTCAAGAGACCCAGTACTTC; CDR3: CASSHDRGGQETQYF
D: TRBD1; J: TRBJ1-2; V: TRBV19; length: 16; size: NA; DNA: TGTGCCAGTACCCCGACAGGGAGTTCAGCTAACTATGGCTACACCTTC; CDR3: CASTPTGSSANYGYTF
D: TRBD1; J: TRBJ1-5; V: TRBV24-1; length: 15; size: NA; DNA: TGTGCCACCAGTGAGTGGGACAGCAGCAATCAGCCCCAGCATTTT; CDR3: CATSEWDSSNQPQHF
D: NA; J: TRBJ1-1; V: TRBV7-3; length: 17; size: NA; DNA: TGTGCCAGCAGGCCCACGGGGGGTAGGATGGAGAACACTGAAGCTTTCTTT; CDR3: CASRPTGGRMENTEAFF
D: NA; J: TRBJ1-1; V: TRBV7-9; length: 14; size: many; DNA: TGTGCCAGCAGCCCAGCAGTTCTGAACACTGAAGCTTTCTTT; CDR3: CASSPAVLNTEAFF
D: NA; J: TRBJ2-5; V: TRBV25-1; length: 15; size: NA; DNA: TGTGCCAGCAGTGAAGGTGGTCGGCAGCAAGAGACCCAGTACTTC; CDR3: CASSEGGRQQETQYF
D: TRBD1; J: TRBJ1-6; V: TRBV29-1; length: 14; size: NA; DNA: TGCAGCGTTGGGGGGACAGGGTCCAATTCACCCCTCCACTTT; CDR3: CSVGGTGSNSPLHF
D: TRBD1; J: TRBJ1-1; V: TRBV25-1; length: 15; size: NA; DNA: TGTGCCAGCCGGGGGACAGGGCTCATGAACACTGAAGCTTTCTTT; CDR3: CASRGTGLMNTEAFF
D: NA; J: TRBJ2-7; V: TRBV7-9; length: 15; size: NA; DNA: TGTGCCAGCAGCTTAGAAGGTGGTAATTCAGACGAGCAGTACTTC; CDR3: CASSLEGGNSDEQYF
D: NA; J: TRBJ1-1; V: TRBV7-9; length: 13; size: few; DNA: TGTGCCAGCAGCAGGGCCCTGAACACTGAAGCTTTCTTT; CDR3: CASSRALNTEAFF
D: TRBD1; J: TRBJ1-1; V: TRBV6-9; length: 15; size: NA; DNA: TGTGCCAGCAGTCATGGGACAGGGTTCGACACTGAAGCTTTCTTT; CDR3: CASSHGTGFDTEAFF
D: TRBD2; J: TRBJ2-7; V: TRBV9; length: 14; size: NA; DNA: TGTGCCAGCAGCAAACTAGCGGCCGTTTACGAGCAGTACTTC; CDR3: CASSKLAAVYEQYF
D: NA; J: TRBJ1-1; V: TRBV7-9; length: 15; size: NA; DNA: TGTGCCAGCAGCCCGGACGGGGGAACGAACACTGAAGCTTTCTTT; CDR3: CASSPDGGTNTEAFF
D: NA; J: TRBJ2-2; V: TRBV7-2; length: 13; size: NA; DNA: TGTGCCAGCAGCTTAACGTGGGCCGGGGAGCTGTTTTTT; CDR3: CASSLTWAGELFF
D: NA; J: TRBJ2-6; V: TRBV14; length: 17; size: NA; DNA: TGTGCCAGCAGCCAAAACGCAGGGGGGTCTGGGGCCAACGTCCTGACTTTC; CDR3: CASSQNAGGSGANVLTF
D: NA; J: TRBJ1-2; V: TRBV19; length: 12; size: many; DNA: TGTGCCAGTAGTAAGACGGAGTATGGCTACACCTTC; CDR3: CASSKTEYGYTF
D: NA; J: TRBJ1-2; V: TRBV5-5; length: 14; size: NA; DNA: TGTGCCAGCAGCTTGGAGGCCGGCAGCCATGGCTACACCTTC; CDR3: CASSLEAGSHGYTF
D: TRBD1; J: TRBJ1-2; V: TRBV2; length: 13; size: many; DNA: TGTGCCAGCGCCAGGGGGCCAGGTTATGGCTACACCTTC; CDR3: CASARGPGYGYTF
D: TRBD2; J: TRBJ2-7; V: TRBV2; length: 16; size: NA; DNA: TGTGCCAGCAGTTCACATTTGAGCGGGAGGTCCTACGAGCAGTACTTC; CDR3: CASSSHLSGRSYEQYF
D: NA; J: TRBJ2-7; V: TRBV7-9; length: 15; size: NA; DNA: TGTGCCAGCAGCCCAGCGATCAGACAGGCCTACGAGCAGTACTTC; CDR3: CASSPAIRQAYEQYF
D: NA; J: TRBJ2-7; V: TRBV6-5; length: 13; size: few; DNA: TGTGCCAGCAGTCACACCGGATGGGGCGAGCAGTACTTC; CDR3: CASSHTGWGEQYF
D: NA; J: TRBJ1-1; V: TRBV29-1; length: 12; size: NA; DNA: TGCAGCGTTGATGGGGGGAAAGCTGAAGCTTTCTTT; CDR3: CSVDGGKAEAFF
D: NA; J: TRBJ1-1; V: TRBV5-7; length: 14; size: NA; DNA: TGTGCCAGCAGCGTTCACGGCCGGGACACTGAAGCTTTCTTT; CDR3: CASSVHGRDTEAFF
D: TRBD1; J: TRBJ1-2; V: TRBV7-9; length: 15; size: NA; DNA: TGTGCCAGCAGCTCCTCAGTAACAGGGGGCTATGGCTACACCTTC; CDR3: CASSSSVTGGYGYTF
D: TRBD2; J: TRBJ2-7; V: TRBV7-9; length: 13; size: few; DNA: TGTGCCAGCAGTCCCTCCAAGCTAGCGGGAGAGTACTTC; CDR3: CASSPSKLAGEYF
D: NA; J: TRBJ1-1; V: TRBV7-9; length: 13; size: many; DNA: TGTGCCAGCAGAAAGGCAGAGAACACTGAAGCTTTCTTT; CDR3: CASRKAENTEAFF
D: NA; J: TRBJ1-2; V: TRBV5-1; length: 16; size: NA; DNA: TGCGCCAGCAGCTTGGAGGATTCGCAGGGGAGCAATGGCTACACCTTC; CDR3: CASSLEDSQGSNGYTF